The clone carrying this TCR beta chain was seen a handful of times. The entry originates in a study of blood T cell repertoires in COVID-19. Trimming removed 4 bases from V and 4 bases from J; junction bases left unmatched: 6. Germline CDR1 reads SGHRS; CDR2 reads YFSETQ. The CDR3 has 15 amino acids. Method: immunoSEQ multiplex PCR; TCRdb's copy keeps in-frame clones and lacks some. The table has around 250,000 clones, 75% to 90% seen once. The TCR was taken from a woman between 35 and 50 years old who had recovered from COVID-19. The J gene is TRBJ2-1, the V gene TRBV5-1; 9 bases agree with TRBD2. The sequenced sample was peripheral blood. CDR3 DNA sequence: TGCGCCAGCAGCATAAGCGGGGGGTTGTACAATGAGCAGTTCTTC. Translation gives CASSISGGLYNEQFF.